The TCR beta chain described here comes from a study of response to subunit inactivated influenza vaccine listed by TCRdb under 2018. Broadly, across the study: Deep quantitative profiling of the T cell receptor repertoire was used in the study to follow responses to a trivalent subunit inactivated influenza vaccine.

Study-level results and caveats: It was suggested by the authors that each seasonal influenza vaccination may recruit only a limited number of new T cells.

Regarding this clonotype: Which antigen it targets is not known. Base qualities are missing; no much larger clone stands one base away.

Spanning cysteine to phenylalanine, the CDR3 consists of 14 amino acids. The retained sequence is limited to the CDR3, 42 bases, with the frame set at the first base. Relative to germline, V is 8 bases shorter and J is 8 bases shorter, with 18 bases between their ends. The library was built by means of RT-PCR. This sample was sequenced with an Illumina HiSeq 2500. TCRdb took the public reads, trimmed them with fastp at Q25, ran MiXCR for clone calling and kept in-frame beta chains. Merged by CDR3 protein, the rows form single entries marked with the most common genes and DNA. This sample gives about 650,000 distinct CDR3 sequences in total; approximately 14% of them show up just once. The biggest ten clones account for roughly 10% of the sample.

The TCR originated in a man over 45 who received an inactivated influenza vaccine. Donor details come from another sample of the same person, matched by shared clones. The chain couples TRBV12-3 or TRBV12-4 to TRBJ2-2; the D gene is perhaps TRBD2, from 6 matching bases. Sample: PBMCs from blood, taken 11 to 12 days after vaccination. CDR3 loop: CASRRDLMQGELFF. The nucleotides read TGTGCCAGCCGGAGGGATCTTATGCAAGGGGAGCTGTTTTTT.